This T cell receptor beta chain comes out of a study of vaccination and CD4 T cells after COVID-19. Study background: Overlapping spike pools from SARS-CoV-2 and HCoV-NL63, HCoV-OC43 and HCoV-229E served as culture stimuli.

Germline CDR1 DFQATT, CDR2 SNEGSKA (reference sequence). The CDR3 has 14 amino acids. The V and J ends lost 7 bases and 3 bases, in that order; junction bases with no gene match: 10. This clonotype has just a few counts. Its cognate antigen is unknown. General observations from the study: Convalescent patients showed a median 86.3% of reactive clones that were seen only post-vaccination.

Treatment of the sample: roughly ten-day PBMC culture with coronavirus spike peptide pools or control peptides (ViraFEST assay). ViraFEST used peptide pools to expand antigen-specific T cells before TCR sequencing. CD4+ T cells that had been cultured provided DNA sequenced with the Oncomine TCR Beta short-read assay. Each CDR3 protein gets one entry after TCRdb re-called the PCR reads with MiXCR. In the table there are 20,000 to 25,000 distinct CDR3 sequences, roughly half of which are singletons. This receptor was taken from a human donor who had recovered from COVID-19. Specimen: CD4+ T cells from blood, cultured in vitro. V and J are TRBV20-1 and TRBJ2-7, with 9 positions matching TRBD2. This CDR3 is CSVPRLAGSYEQYF. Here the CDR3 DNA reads TGCAGTGTCCCCCGGCTAGCGGGGAGCTACGAGCAGTACTTC.